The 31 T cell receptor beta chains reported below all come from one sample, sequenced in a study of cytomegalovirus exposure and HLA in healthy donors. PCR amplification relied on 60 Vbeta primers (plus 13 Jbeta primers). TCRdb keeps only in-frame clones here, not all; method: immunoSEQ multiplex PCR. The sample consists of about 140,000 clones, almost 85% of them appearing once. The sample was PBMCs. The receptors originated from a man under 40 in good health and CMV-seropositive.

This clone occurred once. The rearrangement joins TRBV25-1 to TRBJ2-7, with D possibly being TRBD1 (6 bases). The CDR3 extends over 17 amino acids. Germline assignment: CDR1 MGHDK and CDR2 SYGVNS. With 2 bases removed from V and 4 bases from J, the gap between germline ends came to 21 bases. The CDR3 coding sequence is TGTGCCAGCAGTGAACTGGGCCGCCCAGGGGAAGATTACGAGCAGTACTTC. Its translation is CASSELGRPGEDYEQYF.

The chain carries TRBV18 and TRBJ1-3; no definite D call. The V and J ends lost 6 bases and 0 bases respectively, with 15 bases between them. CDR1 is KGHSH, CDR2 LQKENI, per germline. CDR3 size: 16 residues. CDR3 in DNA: TGTGCCAGCTCTCCCACCCAGACATTCTCTGGAAACACCATATATTTT. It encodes CASSPTQTFSGNTIYF.

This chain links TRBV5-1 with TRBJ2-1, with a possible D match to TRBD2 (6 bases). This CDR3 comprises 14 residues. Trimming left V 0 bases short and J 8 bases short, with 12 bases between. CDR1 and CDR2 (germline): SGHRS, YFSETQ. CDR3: CASSLAGGIDEQFF. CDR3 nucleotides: TGCGCCAGCAGCTTGGCCGGGGGTATCGATGAGCAGTTCTTC.

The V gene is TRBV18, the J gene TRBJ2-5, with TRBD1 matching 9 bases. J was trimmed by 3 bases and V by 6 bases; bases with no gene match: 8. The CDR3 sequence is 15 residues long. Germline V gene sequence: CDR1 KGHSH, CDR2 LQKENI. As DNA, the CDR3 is TGTGCCAGCTCGGCCACAGGGGGCGCTGAAGAGACCCAGTACTTC. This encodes CASSATGGAEETQYF.

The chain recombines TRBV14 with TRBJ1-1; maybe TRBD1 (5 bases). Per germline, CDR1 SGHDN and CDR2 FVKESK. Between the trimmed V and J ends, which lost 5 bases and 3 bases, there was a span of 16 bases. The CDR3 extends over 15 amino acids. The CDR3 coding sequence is TGTGCCAGCAGCACACTCGACAGCAGGGACACTGAAGCTTTCTTT. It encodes CASSTLDSRDTEAFF.

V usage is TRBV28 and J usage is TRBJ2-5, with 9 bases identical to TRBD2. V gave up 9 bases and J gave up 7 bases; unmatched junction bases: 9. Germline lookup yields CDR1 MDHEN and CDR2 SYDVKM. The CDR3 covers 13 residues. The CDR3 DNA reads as TGTGCCAGTTGCTGGCGGGAGGGCGGGACCCAGTACTTC. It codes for CASCWREGGTQYF.

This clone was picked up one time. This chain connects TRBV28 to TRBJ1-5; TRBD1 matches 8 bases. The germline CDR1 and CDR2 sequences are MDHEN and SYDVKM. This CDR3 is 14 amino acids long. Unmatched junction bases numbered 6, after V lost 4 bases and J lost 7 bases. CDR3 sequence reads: CASSSYDRGQPQHF. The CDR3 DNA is TGTGCCAGCAGTTCCTATGACAGGGGACAGCCCCAGCATTTT.

The CDR3 nucleotides are TGTGCCAGTACCCTGACAGGCGGTTACAATCAGCCCCAGCATTTT. Translation: CASTLTGGYNQPQHF. The chain combines TRBV19 with TRBJ1-5; the D gene is possibly TRBD1 (6 bases). This CDR3 region has 15 residues. V was trimmed by 7 bases and J by 3 bases, leaving 16 bases between them. The germline CDR1 and CDR2 sequences are LNHDA and SQIVND (reference sequence).

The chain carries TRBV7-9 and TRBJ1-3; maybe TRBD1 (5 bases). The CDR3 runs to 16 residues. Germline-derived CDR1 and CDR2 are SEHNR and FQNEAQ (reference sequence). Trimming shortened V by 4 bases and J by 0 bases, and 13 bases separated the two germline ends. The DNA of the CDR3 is TGTGCCAGCAGCTCCCTGGACAAGAGCTCTGGAAACACCATATATTTT. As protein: CASSSLDKSSGNTIYF.

The CDR3 spells CASSWTSGGHPPQETQYF. The CDR3 bases are TGTGCCAGCAGCTGGACTAGCGGGGGGCACCCACCTCAAGAGACCCAGTACTTC. The chain has TRBV7-9 and TRBJ2-5, with 14 bases aligning to TRBD2. Germline V gives CDR1 SEHNR, CDR2 FQNEAQ (reference sequence). The CDR3 totals 18 residues. With 4 bases clipped from V and 2 bases from J, the junction kept 9 bases outside the gene matches.

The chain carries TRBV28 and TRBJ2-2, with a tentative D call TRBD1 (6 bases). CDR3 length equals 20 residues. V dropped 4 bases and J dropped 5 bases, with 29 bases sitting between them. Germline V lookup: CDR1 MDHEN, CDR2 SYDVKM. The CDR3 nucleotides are TGTGCCAGCAGTTCAGGGGTTTCGTCGTATGAGGCTCTGAGGACCGGGGAGCTGTTTTTT. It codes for CASSSGVSSYEALRTGELFF.

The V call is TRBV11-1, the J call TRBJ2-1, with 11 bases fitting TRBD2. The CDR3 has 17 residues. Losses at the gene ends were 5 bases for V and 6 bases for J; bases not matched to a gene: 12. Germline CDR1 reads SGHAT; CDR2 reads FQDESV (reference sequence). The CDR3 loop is CASSATTSGVGSNEQFF. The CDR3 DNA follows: TGTGCCAGCAGCGCAACGACTAGCGGGGTTGGAAGCAATGAGCAGTTCTTC.

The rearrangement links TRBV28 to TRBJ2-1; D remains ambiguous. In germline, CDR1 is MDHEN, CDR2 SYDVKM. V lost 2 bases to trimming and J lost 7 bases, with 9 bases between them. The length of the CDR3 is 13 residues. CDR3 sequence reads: CASSLELWNEQFF. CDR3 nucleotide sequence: TGTGCCAGCAGTTTAGAACTCTGGAATGAGCAGTTCTTC.

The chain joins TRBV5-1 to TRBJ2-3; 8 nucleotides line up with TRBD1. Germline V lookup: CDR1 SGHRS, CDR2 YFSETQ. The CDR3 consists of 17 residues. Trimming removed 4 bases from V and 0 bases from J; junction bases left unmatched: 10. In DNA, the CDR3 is TGCGCCAGCAGCCCCGGACAGGGACGATCTAGCACAGATACGCAGTATTTT. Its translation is CASSPGQGRSSTDTQYF.

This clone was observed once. CDR3 in DNA: TGCGCCAGCAGCTTGAATCCGCAGGGTGAAGCTTTCTTT. Translating it yields CASSLNPQGEAFF. The rearrangement joins TRBV5-1 to TRBJ1-1; TRBD1 might be the D (5 bases). The V gene's germline CDR1 is SGHRS and CDR2 YFSETQ. V lost 1 base and J 7 bases, leaving 11 bases between the germline ends. CDR3 size: 13 residues. The full variable domain, rest sourced from reference TRBV5-1 and TRBJ1-1, is KAGVTQTPRYLIKTRGQQVTLSCSPISGHRSVSWYQQTPGQGLQFLFEYFSETQRNKGNFPGRFSGRQFSNSRSEMNVSTLELGDSALYLCASSLNPQGEAFFGQGTRLTVV.

CDR3 in amino acids: CASSEGQVIGEQYF. Here the CDR3 DNA reads TGTGCCAGCAGTGAAGGACAGGTGATAGGCGAGCAGTACTTC. The chain couples TRBV6-1 to TRBJ2-7; possibly TRBD1 for D (6 bases). Germline V CDR1 and CDR2: MNHNS, SASEGT. The CDR3 covers 14 residues. Trimming took 1 base from V and 6 from J, leaving 13 bases between them.

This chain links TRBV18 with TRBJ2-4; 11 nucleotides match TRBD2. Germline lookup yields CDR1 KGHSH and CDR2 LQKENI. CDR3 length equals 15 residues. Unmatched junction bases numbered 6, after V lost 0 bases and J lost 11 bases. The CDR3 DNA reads TGTGCCAGCTCACCACCACTAGCGGGAGATGTAGTTCAGTACTTC. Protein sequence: CASSPPLAGDVVQYF.

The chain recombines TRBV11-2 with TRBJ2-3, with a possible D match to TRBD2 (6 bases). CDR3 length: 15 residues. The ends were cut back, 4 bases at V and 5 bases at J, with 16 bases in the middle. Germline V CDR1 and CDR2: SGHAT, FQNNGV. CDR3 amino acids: CASSYRDLTQDTQYF. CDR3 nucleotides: TGTGCCAGCAGCTACCGGGACTTGACGCAAGATACGCAGTATTTT.

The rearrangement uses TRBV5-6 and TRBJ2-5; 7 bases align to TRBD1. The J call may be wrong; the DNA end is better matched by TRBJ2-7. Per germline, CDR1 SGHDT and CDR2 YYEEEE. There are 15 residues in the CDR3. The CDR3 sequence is CASSRRGGLRYEQYF. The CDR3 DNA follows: TGTGCCAGCAGCCGGAGAGGGGGCTTGAGGTACGAGCAGTACTTC.

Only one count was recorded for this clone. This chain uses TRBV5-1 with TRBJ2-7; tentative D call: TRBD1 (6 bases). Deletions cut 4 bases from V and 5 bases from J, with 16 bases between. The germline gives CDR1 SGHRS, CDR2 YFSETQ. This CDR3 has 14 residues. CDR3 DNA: TGCGCCAGCAGCCCCCGGGACAATGGCAACGAGCAGTACTTC. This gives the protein CASSPRDNGNEQYF.

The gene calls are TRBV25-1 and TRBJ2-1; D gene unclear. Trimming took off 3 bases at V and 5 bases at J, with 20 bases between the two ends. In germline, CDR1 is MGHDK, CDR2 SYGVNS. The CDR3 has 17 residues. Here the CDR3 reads CASSDSSSAEHNNEQFF. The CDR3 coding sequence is TGTGCCAGCAGTGACTCCTCCAGCGCGGAGCACAACAATGAGCAGTTCTTC.

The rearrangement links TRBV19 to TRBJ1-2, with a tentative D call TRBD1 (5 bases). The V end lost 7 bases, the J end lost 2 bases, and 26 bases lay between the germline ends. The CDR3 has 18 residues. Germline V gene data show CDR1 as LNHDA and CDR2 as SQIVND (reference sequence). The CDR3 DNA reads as TGTGCCAGTAAAGGCGGGACGGTCGGGTCGTCGGCGAACTATGGCTACACCTTC. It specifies CASKGGTVGSSANYGYTF. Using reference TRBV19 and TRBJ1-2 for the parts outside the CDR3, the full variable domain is DGGITQSPKYLFRKEGQNVTLSCEQNLNHDAMYWYRQDPGQGLRLIYYSQIVNDFQKGDIAEGYSVSREKKESFPLTVTSAQKNPTAFYLCASKGGTVGSSANYGYTFGSGTRLTVV.

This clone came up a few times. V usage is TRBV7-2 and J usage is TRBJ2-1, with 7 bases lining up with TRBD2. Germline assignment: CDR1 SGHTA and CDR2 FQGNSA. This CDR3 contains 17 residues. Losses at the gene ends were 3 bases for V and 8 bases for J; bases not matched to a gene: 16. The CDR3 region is CASSLDPTSSGIDEQFF. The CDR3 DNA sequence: TGTGCCAGCAGCTTGGATCCGACTAGCAGCGGCATCGATGAGCAGTTCTTC.

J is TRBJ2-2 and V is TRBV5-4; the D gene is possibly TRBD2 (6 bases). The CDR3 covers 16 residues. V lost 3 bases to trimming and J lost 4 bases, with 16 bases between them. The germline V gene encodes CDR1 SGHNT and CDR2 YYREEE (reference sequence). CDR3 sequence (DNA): TGTGCCAGCAGCTCCCTCTTGGCGGAGGGCACCGGGGAGCTGTTTTTT. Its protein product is CASSSLLAEGTGELFF.

CDR3 coding DNA: TGTGCCAGCAGTTACTCGCGACAGGCCACCTACGAGCAGTACTTC. It encodes CASSYSRQATYEQYF. The chain couples TRBV6-5 to TRBJ2-7; D may be TRBD1 (6 bases). This CDR3 spans 15 amino acids. CDR1 is MNHEY and CDR2 is SVGAGI in the germline V gene. Trimming pared 0 bases from V and 2 bases from J, leaving 11 bases between.

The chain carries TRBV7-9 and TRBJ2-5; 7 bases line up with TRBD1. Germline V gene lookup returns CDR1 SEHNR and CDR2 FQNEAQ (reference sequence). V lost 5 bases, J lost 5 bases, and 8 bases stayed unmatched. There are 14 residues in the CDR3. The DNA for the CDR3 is TGTGCCAGCAGCCATAGGGGGCATGCGGAGACCCAGTACTTC. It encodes CASSHRGHAETQYF.

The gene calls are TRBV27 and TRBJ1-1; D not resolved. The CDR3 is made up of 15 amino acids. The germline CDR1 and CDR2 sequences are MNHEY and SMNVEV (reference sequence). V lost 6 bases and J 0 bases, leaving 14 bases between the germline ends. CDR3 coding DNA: TGTGCCAGCAGCAGACAACCCCCTTTGAACACTGAAGCTTTCTTT. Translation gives CASSRQPPLNTEAFF.

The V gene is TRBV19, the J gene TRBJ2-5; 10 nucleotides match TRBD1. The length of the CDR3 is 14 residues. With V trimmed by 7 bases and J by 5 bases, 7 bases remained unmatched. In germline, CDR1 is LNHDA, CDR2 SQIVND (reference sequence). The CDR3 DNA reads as TGTGCCAGTAATCCGACAGGGGGCTATGAGACCCAGTACTTC. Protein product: CASNPTGGYETQYF. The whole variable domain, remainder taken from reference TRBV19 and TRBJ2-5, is DGGITQSPKYLFRKEGQNVTLSCEQNLNHDAMYWYRQDPGQGLRLIYYSQIVNDFQKGDIAEGYSVSREKKESFPLTVTSAQKNPTAFYLCASNPTGGYETQYFGPGTRLLVL.

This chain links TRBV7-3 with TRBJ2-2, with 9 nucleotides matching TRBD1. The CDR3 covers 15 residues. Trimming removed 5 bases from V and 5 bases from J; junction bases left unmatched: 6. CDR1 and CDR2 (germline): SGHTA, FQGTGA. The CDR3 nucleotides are TGTGCCAGCAGCCGAGACAGGGGGGGTACCGGGGAGCTGTTTTTT. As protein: CASSRDRGGTGELFF.

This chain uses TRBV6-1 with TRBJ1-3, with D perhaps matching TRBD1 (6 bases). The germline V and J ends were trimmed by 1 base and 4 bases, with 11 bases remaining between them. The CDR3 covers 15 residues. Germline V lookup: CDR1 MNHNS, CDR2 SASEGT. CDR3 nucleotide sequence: TGTGCCAGCAGTGAAGGGCAGGGGCTAGGAAACACCATATATTTT. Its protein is CASSEGQGLGNTIYF.

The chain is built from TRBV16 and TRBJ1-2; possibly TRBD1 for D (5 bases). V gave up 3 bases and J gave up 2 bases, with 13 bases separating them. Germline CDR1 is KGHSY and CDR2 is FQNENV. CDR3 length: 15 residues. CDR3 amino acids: CASSHTQYRNYGYTF. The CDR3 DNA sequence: TGTGCCAGCAGCCATACACAGTACAGGAACTATGGCTACACCTTC.